The 17 T cell receptor beta chains reported below all come from one sample, sequenced in a study of T-cell memory formation after mild COVID-19. A single record per CDR3 protein comes from TCRdb applying MiXCR to the 5' RACE reads. The table includes under 250,000 distinct CDR3 sequences, over 15% detected once. Sequenced material: PBMCs or a T cell subset sorted from them (not recorded which). These receptors were taken from an adult woman who had mild COVID-19 (a few samples of this study predate the infection). Cell type and time point are not known.

This chain connects TRBV7-8 to TRBJ2-1, with 8 nucleotides matching TRBD2. The CDR3 extends over 15 amino acids. Germline V CDR1 and CDR2: SGHVS, FQNEAQ. V lost 6 bases to trimming and J lost 9 bases; unmatched junction nucleotides: 13. CDR3 nucleotides: TGTGCCAGCAGTCCCTCCCCCGGGACTAGAAGTGAGCAGTTCTTC. Translating gives CASSPSPGTRSEQFF.

The J gene is TRBJ1-6, the V gene TRBV10-3, with TRBD1 matching 7 bases. This CDR3 comprises 16 residues. Unmatched junction bases numbered 5, after V lost 5 bases and J lost 1 base. CDR1 ENHRY and CDR2 SYGVKD come from the germline V gene. The CDR3 region is CAISPGQDSYNSPLHF. The DNA of the CDR3 is TGTGCCATCAGTCCAGGACAGGATTCCTATAATTCACCCCTCCACTTT.

V usage is TRBV12-3 or TRBV12-4 and J usage is TRBJ1-1; no clear D gene. Trimming shortened V by 6 bases and J by 1 base, and 15 bases separated the two germline ends. The CDR3 extends over 15 amino acids. In DNA, the CDR3 is TGTGCCAGCAGAAAAGGCACGACTCGGAACACTGAAGCTTTCTTT. Its translation: CASRKGTTRNTEAFF.

The table lists this clonotype with many counts. The chain employs TRBV18 and TRBJ1-6; D gene ambiguous. Between the trimmed V and J ends, which lost 3 bases and 6 bases, there was a span of 9 bases. Germline V gives CDR1 KGHSH, CDR2 LQKENI. The CDR3 runs to 14 residues. DNA for the CDR3: TGTGCCAGCTCACCGGACCGATTTAATTCACCCCTCCACTTT. Its translation is CASSPDRFNSPLHF.

The chain employs TRBV18 and TRBJ1-1; D is undetermined. Trimming stripped 0 bases from V and 5 bases from J, with 7 bases between. In germline, CDR1 is KGHSH, CDR2 LQKENI. CDR3 size: 13 residues. The CDR3 nucleotides are TGTGCCAGCTCACCACCGATGGGAACTGAAGCTTTCTTT. Protein sequence: CASSPPMGTEAFF. The entire variable domain, with the rest obtained from reference TRBV18 and TRBJ1-1, is as follows: NAGVMQNPRHLVRRRGQEARLRCSPMKGHSHVYWYRQLPEEGLKFMVYLQKENIIDESGMPKERFSAEFPKEGPSILRIQQVVRGDSAAYFCASSPPMGTEAFFGQGTRLTVV.

This clonotype was seen only a few times. The rearrangement links TRBV7-2 to TRBJ1-2; the match to TRBD1 covers 9 bases. This CDR3 has 15 amino acids. The germline gives CDR1 SGHTA, CDR2 FQGNSA. V lost 4 bases and J lost 4; bases outside the gene matches: 7. The CDR3 protein is CASSSLGQGRYGYTF. As DNA, the CDR3 is TGTGCCAGCAGCTCCTTGGGACAGGGCCGCTATGGCTACACCTTC.

In this sample, this clonotype turned up a few times. The chain couples TRBV11-2 to TRBJ2-7; possibly TRBD1 or TRBD2 for D (5 bases each). The CDR3 totals 15 residues. V was pared by 7 bases and J by 0 bases, with 16 bases between. The germline CDR1 and CDR2 sequences are SGHAT and FQNNGV. The CDR3 loop reads CASTPGSRGSYEQYF. Here the CDR3 DNA reads TGTGCCAGCACCCCAGGTTCGAGGGGCTCCTACGAGCAGTACTTC.

This clonotype was counted ten times or more. The chain recombines TRBV20-1 with TRBJ2-5; D may be TRBD1 or TRBD2 (5 bases each). CDR3 length: 14 residues. Germline values: CDR1 DFQATT, CDR2 SNEGSKA (reference sequence). V lost 2 bases and J lost 0, with 10 bases in between. CDR3 sequence reads: CSARRDEDQETQYF. CDR3 in DNA: TGCAGTGCTAGAAGGGACGAGGACCAAGAGACCCAGTACTTC.

The chain links TRBV7-9 to TRBJ1-2; no clear D gene. CDR3 size: 14 residues. The germline CDR1 and CDR2 sequences are SEHNR and FQNEAQ (reference sequence). The V end lost 5 bases, the J end lost 6 bases, and 16 bases lay between the germline ends. The CDR3 reads CASSLRRDSNGYTF. The CDR3 DNA is TGTGCCAGCAGCCTCCGGAGGGATTCAAATGGCTACACCTTC.

The chain is built from TRBV12-3 or TRBV12-4 and TRBJ1-3, with no clear D. The V gene lost 6 bases and the J gene lost 2 bases, with 8 bases spanning the gap. CDR3 length: 13 residues. CDR3 residues: CASRGGPGNTIYF. CDR3 DNA: TGTGCCAGCAGGGGTGGTCCTGGAAACACCATATATTTT.

The genes are TRBV7-2 and TRBJ1-2, with TRBD1 as a possible D gene (5 bases). The germline V gene encodes CDR1 SGHTA and CDR2 FQGNSA. This CDR3 region has 15 residues. The V and J ends lost 0 bases and 4 bases respectively, with 12 bases between them. DNA of the CDR3: TGTGCCAGCAGCTTAGCCCAGGGAGACGGCTATGGCTACACCTTC. It is translated as CASSLAQGDGYGYTF. Variable domain in full (rest from reference TRBV7-2 and TRBJ1-2): GAGVSQSPSNKVTEKGKDVELRCDPISGHTALYWYRQSLGQGLEFLIYFQGNSAPDKSGLPSDRFSAERTGGSVSTLTIQRTQQEDSAVYLCASSLAQGDGYGYTFGSGTRLTVV.

This clonotype turned up a few times. The rearrangement links TRBV7-6 to TRBJ2-5; unclear D gene. Germline loops: CDR1 SGHVS, CDR2 FNYEAQ. This CDR3 comprises 15 residues. V was trimmed by 5 bases and J by 5 bases, leaving 18 bases between them. The CDR3 DNA follows: TGTGCCAGCAGCCCCCTCAGTAACACCGGGGAGACCCAGTACTTC. This codes for CASSPLSNTGETQYF.

This clonotype appeared a few times. The J gene is TRBJ2-1, the V gene TRBV11-3; 11 bases are shared with TRBD1. This CDR3 region has 15 residues. The V and J ends lost 1 base and 7 bases, in that order; junction bases with no gene match: 3. Germline CDR1 and CDR2: SGHNT and YENEEA. CDR3 DNA: TGTGCCAGCAGCTTAGCGGACAGGGGGCGGAATGAGCAGTTCTTC. It codes for CASSLADRGRNEQFF.

Many counts were recorded for this clonotype. V gene TRBV25-1 combines with J gene TRBJ1-1; 8 nucleotides agree with TRBD1. The CDR3 is 19 amino acids. Germline trimming cut 6 bases from V and 5 bases from J; bases unmatched to any gene: 23. CDR1 and CDR2 from the germline V gene are MGHDK and SYGVNS. The CDR3 sequence: CASSANPGQGAGGDTEAFF. CDR3 nucleotides: TGTGCCAGCAGCGCAAACCCCGGGCAGGGGGCTGGGGGGGATACTGAAGCTTTCTTT.

The genes are TRBV7-2 and TRBJ1-5, with 7 bases fitting TRBD1. Germline assignment: CDR1 SGHTA and CDR2 FQGNSA. This CDR3 is 16 amino acids long. With 5 bases clipped from V and 0 bases from J, the junction kept 7 bases outside the gene matches. DNA of the CDR3: TGTGCCAGCAGCCGGACAGGACTTTATAGCAATCAGCCCCAGCATTTT. It encodes CASSRTGLYSNQPQHF.

This chain joins TRBV12-3 or TRBV12-4 and TRBJ1-5; weak D call: TRBD1 (5 bases). Trimming pared 1 base from V and 1 base from J, leaving 8 bases between. The length of the CDR3 is 15 residues. CDR3 sequence: CASSLGGLSNQPQHF. The CDR3 DNA reads TGTGCCAGCAGTTTAGGGGGCCTGAGCAATCAGCCCCAGCATTTT.

This clonotype came up a few times. V and J are TRBV20-1 and TRBJ2-1, with a weak D call TRBD2 (6 bases). V lost 3 bases to trimming and J lost 4 bases, with 16 bases between them. The CDR3 consists of 15 residues. Looked up from germline, CDR1 is DFQATT and CDR2 is SNEGSKA (reference sequence). CDR3 protein: CSASAGGASYNEQFF. CDR3 sequence (DNA): TGCAGTGCTAGTGCCGGCGGGGCGTCGTACAATGAGCAGTTCTTC.